This TCR beta chain is from a study of OX40 agonist ivuxolimab in advanced cancers. Sequencing was performed with immunoSEQ multiplex PCR; in TCRdb, only in-frame clones are kept and a portion is missing. The sample carries tens of thousands of clones, 82% recorded once. Germline V CDR1 and CDR2: SGHTA, FQGNSA. CDR3 length equals 13 residues. V lost 0 bases to trimming and J lost 8 bases, with 7 bases between them. The specimen was CD4+ or CD8+ T cells sorted from blood, collected in a trial of the OX40 agonist ivuxolimab. The receptor was derived from an adult with an advanced solid tumor such as melanoma, head and neck, liver or kidney cancer. This chain links TRBV7-2 with TRBJ2-2; no reliable D call. The CDR3 bases are TGTGCCAGCAGCTTAGCCCATGCGGGGGAGCTGTTTTTT. This translates into CASSLAHAGELFF.